Below are 25 T cell receptor beta chains sequenced from a single sample in a study of blood T cell repertoires in COVID-19. Profiled with immunoSEQ multiplex PCR; TCRdb holds only in-frame clones, not every one. Of about 98,000 clones in the sample, 84% were seen once. Sequenced sample: peripheral blood. Receptors were obtained from a man aged 35 to 55 with active or convalescent COVID-19.

The CDR3 DNA reads as TGTGCCAGCAGCCAAGGAAGTCAGCGGGGGGGATACGAGCAGTACTTC. Its protein is CASSQGSQRGGYEQYF. The chain employs TRBV3-1 (or the pseudogene TRBV3-2) and TRBJ2-7; the match to TRBD2 covers 10 bases. CDR3 length: 16 amino acids. Germline V gene lookup returns CDR1 LGHDT and CDR2 YNNKEL (reference sequence). V dropped 1 base and J dropped 4; count of bases not matched to a gene: 7.

The gene calls are TRBV14 and TRBJ1-1, with D perhaps matching TRBD1 (5 bases). V was pared by 4 bases and J by 0 bases, with 15 bases between. Germline V gene sequence: CDR1 SGHDN, CDR2 FVKESK. The CDR3 contains 16 residues. The CDR3 here is CASSPRVRAMNTEAFF. The CDR3 DNA follows: TGTGCCAGCAGCCCAAGGGTCAGGGCCATGAACACTGAAGCTTTCTTT.

The chain couples TRBV27 to TRBJ1-2; D may be TRBD1 (6 bases). The ends were cut back, 8 bases at V and 4 bases at J, with 29 bases in the middle. The CDR3 has 18 amino acids. In germline, CDR1 is MNHEY, CDR2 SMNVEV (reference sequence). CDR3 loop: CASHFIGGRGGESYGYTF. For the CDR3, the DNA is TGTGCCAGCCACTTCATTGGGGGGCGGGGGGGCGAGAGCTATGGCTACACCTTC.

The chain combines TRBV7-9 with TRBJ2-1; the match to TRBD1 covers 7 bases. Trimming at V came to 2 bases and at J to 8 bases, leaving 9 bases not matched to a gene. The CDR3 has 15 residues. From germline, CDR1 is SEHNR and CDR2 FQNEAQ (reference sequence). CDR3 nucleotides: TGTGCCAGCAGCTTACGAGCAGGGGGTGTCGATGAGCAGTTCTTC. Translation gives CASSLRAGGVDEQFF.

This clone was counted only a few times. The chain uses TRBV11-3 and TRBJ2-6; weak D call: TRBD2 (5 bases). Trimming took 5 bases from V and 0 from J, leaving 14 bases between them. The CDR3 has 17 amino acids. Per the germline V gene, CDR1 is SGHNT and CDR2 is YENEEA. The CDR3 loop is CASSPQDGLSGANVLTF. CDR3 nucleotide sequence: TGTGCCAGCAGCCCTCAGGACGGACTCTCTGGGGCCAACGTCCTGACTTTC.

The chain carries TRBV9 and TRBJ2-7, with D perhaps TRBD2 (6 bases). V lost 0 bases and J 4 bases, leaving 14 bases between the germline ends. Germline CDR1 reads SGDLS; CDR2 reads YYNGEE. The CDR3 consists of 15 residues. The CDR3 loop is CASSVGSGDLYEQYF. Here the CDR3 DNA reads TGTGCCAGCAGCGTAGGGTCGGGGGACCTATACGAGCAGTACTTC.

This chain uses TRBV18 with TRBJ1-6; 9 nucleotides line up with TRBD1. Per germline, CDR1 KGHSH and CDR2 LQKENI. This CDR3 spans 14 amino acids. Trimming cost V 3 bases and J 7 bases; bases outside gene matches: 1. The CDR3 here is CASSPGQGNSPLHF. The CDR3 DNA follows: TGTGCCAGCTCACCTGGACAGGGGAATTCACCCCTCCACTTT.

V is TRBV3-1 (or the pseudogene TRBV3-2) and J is TRBJ2-5; 9 bases map to TRBD2. This CDR3 is built from 17 residues. V was clipped by 0 bases and J by 3 bases; unmatched bases: 8. CDR1 and CDR2 (germline): LGHDT, YNNKEL (reference sequence). DNA for the CDR3: TGTGCCAGCAGCCAAGATGTCCTAGCGGGGAGAAAAGAGACCCAGTACTTC. As protein: CASSQDVLAGRKETQYF.

The rearrangement uses TRBV4-2 and TRBJ2-7; 14 nucleotides match TRBD2. The CDR3 is 16 amino acids. The junction had 4 bases not matched to a gene; V was cut back by 4 bases and J by 2 bases. Germline CDR1 and CDR2: LGHNA and YNFKEQ. The CDR3 nucleotides read TGTGCCAGCAGCCCTCTGGGACTAGCGGGGGCCTACGAGCAGTACTTC. Translated, it gives CASSPLGLAGAYEQYF.

V and J are TRBV6-5 and TRBJ1-2; weak D call: TRBD1 (6 bases). V was pared by 7 bases and J by 8 bases, with 11 bases between. Germline-derived CDR1 and CDR2 are MNHEY and SVGAGI. This CDR3 region has 11 residues. The CDR3 reads CASTQGYGYTF. CDR3 DNA: TGTGCCAGCACTCAGGGGTACGGCTACACCTTC.

The chain links TRBV4-3 to TRBJ2-3; 10 bases are shared with TRBD2. After removal of 4 bases from V and 4 bases from J, the junction contained 8 bases not matched to a gene. Germline-derived CDR1 and CDR2 are LGHNA and YSLEER. The CDR3 runs to 16 residues. CDR3 coding DNA: TGCGCCAGCAGCCTAAATCTAGCGGGGGCTGCAGATACGCAGTATTTT. Translation: CASSLNLAGAADTQYF.

The chain employs TRBV5-4 and TRBJ2-5; TRBD1 aligns across 10 bases. CDR3 length: 15 residues. Germline values: CDR1 SGHNT, CDR2 YYREEE (reference sequence). With V trimmed by 5 bases and J by 3 bases, 7 bases remained unmatched. The CDR3 DNA is TGTGCCAGCAGGTCCGGGACAGGGGTTGAAGAGACCCAGTACTTC. This gives the protein CASRSGTGVEETQYF.

The genes are TRBV5-1 and TRBJ2-2; 9 bases are a match to TRBD1. The trim removed 0 bases at V and 6 bases at J, leaving 6 bases unmatched. Germline CDR1 and CDR2: SGHRS and YFSETQ. This CDR3 contains 16 residues. In nucleotides, the CDR3 is TGCGCCAGCAGCTTGGGGCCGGGACAGGGCGCCGGGGAGCTGTTTTTT. This encodes CASSLGPGQGAGELFF.

This chain links TRBV5-4 with TRBJ2-5, with TRBD2 matching 12 bases. The CDR3 has 14 residues. Germline CDR1 is SGHNT and CDR2 is YYREEE (reference sequence). Losses at the gene ends were 0 bases for V and 12 bases for J; bases not matched to a gene: 6. This CDR3 is CASSLAGLAGHEYF. In DNA form, the CDR3 reads TGTGCCAGCAGCTTGGCCGGACTAGCGGGGCACGAGTACTTC.

This clone was seen a handful of times. This chain uses TRBV5-4 with TRBJ1-1; tentative D call: TRBD1 (5 bases). The CDR3 has 14 residues. V was clipped by 0 bases and J by 1 base, with 7 bases between them. Germline CDR1 reads SGHNT; CDR2 reads YYREEE (reference sequence). This CDR3 reads CASSLARANTEAFF. CDR3 DNA: TGTGCCAGCAGCTTGGCCAGGGCGAACACTGAAGCTTTCTTT.

The chain combines TRBV3-1 (or the pseudogene TRBV3-2) with TRBJ1-4; 7 bases line up with TRBD1. CDR1 is LGHDT, CDR2 YNNKEL, per germline (reference sequence). The CDR3 is 13 residues long. Trimming cost V 4 bases and J 7 bases; bases outside gene matches: 3. CDR3 sequence: CASSPTGSEKLFF. DNA of the CDR3: TGTGCCAGCAGCCCGACAGGGAGTGAAAAACTGTTTTTT.

The chain combines TRBV15 with TRBJ2-5; D is unclear. The CDR3 loop spans 15 amino acids. Trimming removed 0 bases from V and 4 bases from J, with 12 bases in between. CDR1 and CDR2 from the germline V gene are LNHNV and YYDKDF (reference sequence). The CDR3 sequence is CATSRDGPRTETQYF. DNA for the CDR3: TGTGCCACCAGCAGAGATGGGCCTCGCACAGAGACCCAGTACTTC.

This sequence joins TRBV30 and TRBJ1-6; 10 bases match TRBD1. After removal of 0 bases from V and 10 bases from J, the junction contained 9 bases not matched to a gene. This CDR3 has 16 residues. From germline, CDR1 is GTSNPN and CDR2 SVGIG (reference sequence). CDR3 loop: CAWSVLPGTGVSPLHF. CDR3 nucleotides: TGTGCCTGGAGTGTACTTCCCGGGACAGGGGTATCACCCCTCCACTTT. Based on the CDR3 plus reference TRBV30 and TRBJ1-6, the full variable domain is SQTIHQWPATLVQPVGSPLSLECTVEGTSNPNLYWYRQAAGRGLQLLFYSVGIGQISSEVPQNLSASRPQDRQFILSSKKLLLSDSGFYLCAWSVLPGTGVSPLHFGNGTRLTVT.

The genes are TRBV7-3 and TRBJ2-3; D not certain. CDR1 is SGHTA and CDR2 is FQGTGA in the germline V gene. The germline V and J ends were trimmed by 2 bases and 4 bases, with 4 bases remaining between them. CDR3 size: 12 residues. This CDR3 is CASSLGPDTQYF. CDR3 coding DNA: TGTGCCAGCAGCTTAGGGCCAGATACGCAGTATTTT.

The rearrangement uses TRBV24-1 and TRBJ1-1; D uncertain. V was shortened by 8 bases and J by 1 base, with 7 bases between the two germline ends. Germline V gives CDR1 KGHDR, CDR2 SFDVKD. This CDR3 is built from 12 residues. CDR3 in DNA: TGTGCCACCACAATGTGGAACACTGAAGCTTTCTTT. Translation: CATTMWNTEAFF.

This clone occurred once. The rearrangement uses TRBV6-5 and TRBJ1-4; the match to TRBD1 covers 8 bases. The CDR3 loop spans 16 amino acids. Germline values: CDR1 MNHEY, CDR2 SVGAGI. V lost 4 bases to trimming and J lost 1 base; unmatched junction nucleotides: 5. In DNA form, the CDR3 reads TGTGCCAGCAGTTTCAAAACAGGGGGAACTAATGAAAAACTGTTTTTT. It specifies CASSFKTGGTNEKLFF.

The CDR3 spells CASSLWFQGRTDTQYF. The CDR3 nucleotides read TGTGCCAGCAGCTTATGGTTTCAGGGTCGCACAGATACGCAGTATTTT. The chain has TRBV7-9 and TRBJ2-3; possible D gene TRBD1, 5 bases. The CDR3 contains 16 residues. Germline loops: CDR1 SEHNR, CDR2 FQNEAQ (reference sequence). V lost 2 bases and J lost 1, with 13 bases in between.

The gene calls are TRBV21-1 and TRBJ1-1. TRBV21-1 is a listed pseudogene. The CDR3 is 15 residues long. The CDR3 reads CASSPCGEEDTEAFF. The CDR3 DNA reads as TGTGCCAGCAGCCCCTGCGGGGAAGAGGACACTGAAGCTTTCTTT.

The chain combines TRBV7-9 with TRBJ2-5; 7 bases are a match to TRBD2. CDR1 and CDR2 from the germline V gene are SEHNR and FQNEAQ (reference sequence). With 4 bases clipped from V and 5 bases from J, the junction kept 10 bases outside the gene matches. This CDR3 spans 15 amino acids. In DNA, the CDR3 is TGTGCCAGCAGCTCCTCGACTAGCCAGCACGAGACCCAGTACTTC. This gives the protein CASSSSTSQHETQYF.

The rearrangement links TRBV3-1 (or the pseudogene TRBV3-2) to TRBJ1-5; TRBD1 matches 7 bases. Trimming cost V 2 bases and J 5 bases; bases outside gene matches: 3. CDR1 and CDR2 from the germline V gene are LGHDT and YNNKEL (reference sequence). The CDR3 has 14 amino acids. Here the CDR3 reads CASSQRTGDQPQHF. DNA for the CDR3: TGTGCCAGCAGCCAAAGAACAGGGGATCAGCCCCAGCATTTT.